The present T cell receptor (beta chain) was sequenced within a study of T cell responses to AZD1222 COVID-19 vaccine. The method was immunoSEQ multiplex PCR; TCRdb's version includes in-frame clones alone and lacks a portion of them. This sample has about 130,000 clones; approximately 83% occur once, and the top ten carry 1.5% to 2%. This clone has more than one count but fewer than ten. What it recognizes is unknown. The germline CDR1 and CDR2 sequences are GTSNPN and SVGIG (reference sequence). CDR3 length: 19 amino acids. V shed 1 base, J shed 5 bases, and the junction held 19 bases outside the gene matches. Study observations and caveats: Possibly, clonal diversity was underestimated; donors were largely white British and included more females. Two AZD1222 doses significantly raised spike-specific TCR breadth and depth over controls.

V gene TRBV30 combines with J gene TRBJ2-3; 9 bases line up with TRBD2. The clonotype originates from an adult in good health. The material was peripheral blood, obtained on day 0 of AZD1222 vaccination. The CDR3 DNA reads TGTGCCTGGAGTGACTATTACACCGGGACTAGCCAAGTAAAAGATACGCAGTATTTT. This sequence encodes CAWSDYYTGTSQVKDTQYF.